This is a list of T cell receptor beta chains from one sample in a study of cytomegalovirus exposure and HLA in healthy donors. Using immunoSEQ multiplex PCR, the repertoire was profiled, and TCRdb retains in-frame clones only, with some absent. In the table there are 95,000 to 100,000 clones, 75% to 80% of which are singletons. Sequencing used PBMCs. The receptor source for this set is a female donor in good health and CMV-seronegative. Both conserved end residues are part of each CDR3. Fields, in order: D gene, J gene, V gene, clone size, CDR3 DNA, CDR3 protein. The D gene is left open where the match is weak. Clone sizes are given selectively: once, few, many, or a class where the clone is expanded.

D gene: -
J gene: TRBJ1-2
V gene: TRBV6-6
clone size: -
CDR3 DNA: TGTGCCAGCAGCCCCACAGGGTCTTATGGCTACACCTTC
CDR3 protein: CASSPTGSYGYTF

D gene: TRBD1
J gene: TRBJ1-1
V gene: TRBV29-1
clone size: -
CDR3 DNA: TGCAGCGTAACAGGGGCCATGAACACTGAAGCTTTCTTT
CDR3 protein: CSVTGAMNTEAFF

D gene: TRBD2
J gene: TRBJ2-7
V gene: TRBV19
clone size: -
CDR3 DNA: TGTGCCAGTAGTCCCCGGAAGCGGGACCTTTTTATGAAGCAGTACTTC
CDR3 protein: CASSPRKRDLFMKQYF

D gene: -
J gene: TRBJ2-3
V gene: TRBV11-2
clone size: -
CDR3 DNA: TGTGCCAGCAGCTTAGGGCGGGTCGCGGATACGCAGTATTTT
CDR3 protein: CASSLGRVADTQYF

D gene: -
J gene: TRBJ2-2
V gene: TRBV11-3
clone size: -
CDR3 DNA: TGTGCCAGCAGCTTAGCGGTTACCGGGGAGCTGTTTTTT
CDR3 protein: CASSLAVTGELFF

D gene: TRBD1
J gene: TRBJ1-5
V gene: TRBV4-2
clone size: -
CDR3 DNA: TGTGCCAATTCCCGGCAGGGGGTATATCAGCCCCAGCATTTT
CDR3 protein: CANSRQGVYQPQHF

D gene: -
J gene: TRBJ2-3
V gene: TRBV7-9
clone size: -
CDR3 DNA: TGTTCCAGCAGCCCTCTTTCAGATACGCAGTATTTT
CDR3 protein: CSSSPLSDTQYF

D gene: TRBD1
J gene: TRBJ2-4
V gene: TRBV4-1
clone size: once
CDR3 DNA: TGCGCCAGCAGCCAAGCAGAGACAGGGGTGTACATTCAGTACTTC
CDR3 protein: CASSQAETGVYIQYF

D gene: TRBD1
J gene: TRBJ2-4
V gene: TRBV5-6
clone size: -
CDR3 DNA: TGTGCCAGCAGCAGGGACCGGGACAGAGCCAAAAACATTCAGTACTTC
CDR3 protein: CASSRDRDRAKNIQYF

D gene: TRBD1
J gene: TRBJ1-1
V gene: TRBV5-6
clone size: -
CDR3 DNA: TGTGCCAGCAGTCATGGGACAGGGGAAGCTTTCTTT
CDR3 protein: CASSHGTGEAFF

D gene: TRBD2
J gene: TRBJ2-3
V gene: TRBV6-5
clone size: -
CDR3 DNA: TGTGCCAGCAGTTACGCGGGGGGCTTGGGGGATACGCAGTATTTT
CDR3 protein: CASSYAGGLGDTQYF

D gene: -
J gene: TRBJ2-5
V gene: TRBV7-2
clone size: -
CDR3 DNA: TGTGCCAGCAGCCTCGGACTAGGGGGAATATATGAGGCCCAGTACTTC
CDR3 protein: CASSLGLGGIYEAQYF

D gene: -
J gene: TRBJ1-3
V gene: TRBV28
clone size: -
CDR3 DNA: TGTGCCAGCAGTTTTCCAACAGATTCTGGAAACACCATATATTTT
CDR3 protein: CASSFPTDSGNTIYF

D gene: TRBD1
J gene: TRBJ1-5
V gene: TRBV28
clone size: -
CDR3 DNA: TGTGCCAGCAGTAAACTAAGGGACAGGGGGCCGCATTTT
CDR3 protein: CASSKLRDRGPHF

D gene: -
J gene: TRBJ1-1
V gene: TRBV5-1
clone size: -
CDR3 DNA: TGCGCCAGTAGCTTGTCGGGACAAGGGAACACTGAAGCTTTCTTT
CDR3 protein: CASSLSGQGNTEAFF

D gene: TRBD1
J gene: TRBJ1-4
V gene: TRBV5-1
clone size: -
CDR3 DNA: TGCGCCAGCAGCTTTGCTGGACAGGGGAGGAGTGAAAAACTGTTTTTT
CDR3 protein: CASSFAGQGRSEKLFF

D gene: TRBD1
J gene: TRBJ1-2
V gene: TRBV28
clone size: -
CDR3 DNA: TGTGCCAGCAGCCAGAACAGGGGGTCCTGGGGCTACACCTTC
CDR3 protein: CASSQNRGSWGYTF

D gene: TRBD1
J gene: TRBJ2-2
V gene: TRBV7-3
clone size: -
CDR3 DNA: TGTGCCAGCAGCTTGGGACAGGGTCCCACCGGGGAGCTGTTTTTT
CDR3 protein: CASSLGQGPTGELFF

D gene: TRBD2
J gene: TRBJ2-3
V gene: TRBV11-2
clone size: -
CDR3 DNA: TGTGCCAGCAGCTTTAGCGGGCTGACAGATACGCAGTATTTT
CDR3 protein: CASSFSGLTDTQYF

D gene: -
J gene: TRBJ1-4
V gene: TRBV18
clone size: few
CDR3 DNA: TGTGCCAGCTCACCAAGTCAGTCAACTAATGAAAAACTGTTTTTT
CDR3 protein: CASSPSQSTNEKLFF

D gene: TRBD1
J gene: TRBJ2-3
V gene: TRBV5-6
clone size: -
CDR3 DNA: TGTGCCAGCAGTTCGGGACAGGGCACAGATACGCAGTATTTT
CDR3 protein: CASSSGQGTDTQYF

D gene: -
J gene: TRBJ1-4
V gene: TRBV7-2
clone size: -
CDR3 DNA: TGTGCCAGCAGCTTAATGCACACAACTAATGAAAAACTGTTTTTT
CDR3 protein: CASSLMHTTNEKLFF

D gene: -
J gene: TRBJ2-1
V gene: TRBV5-1
clone size: -
CDR3 DNA: TGCGCCAGCTCAAGGGGGGAGGGCCCCTACAATGAGCAGTTCTTC
CDR3 protein: CASSRGEGPYNEQFF

D gene: TRBD1
J gene: TRBJ2-3
V gene: TRBV10-1
clone size: -
CDR3 DNA: TGCGCCAGCAGTGCCGTCCAGGGGGCACGCACAGATATGCAGTATTTT
CDR3 protein: CASSAVQGARTDMQYF